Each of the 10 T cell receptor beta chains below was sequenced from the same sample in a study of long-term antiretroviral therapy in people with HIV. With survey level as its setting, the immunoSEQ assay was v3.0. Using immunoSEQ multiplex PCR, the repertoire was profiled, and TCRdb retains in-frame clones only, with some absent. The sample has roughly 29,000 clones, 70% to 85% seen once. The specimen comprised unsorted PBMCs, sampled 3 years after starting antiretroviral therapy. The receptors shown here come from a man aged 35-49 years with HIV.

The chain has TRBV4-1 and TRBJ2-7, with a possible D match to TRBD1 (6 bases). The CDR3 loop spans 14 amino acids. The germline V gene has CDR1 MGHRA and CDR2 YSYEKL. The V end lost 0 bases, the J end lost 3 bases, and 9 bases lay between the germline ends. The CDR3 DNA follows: TGCGCCAGCAGCCAAGAATACAGGGTCTACGAGCAGTACTTC. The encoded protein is CASSQEYRVYEQYF.

CDR3 in amino acids: CASSEYGAEQYF. CDR3 bases: TGTGCCAGCAGTGAATACGGGGCAGAGCAGTACTTC. The V and J genes are TRBV2 and TRBJ2-7; D is possibly TRBD1 or TRBD2 (5 bases each). V dropped 2 bases and J dropped 7 bases, with 9 bases sitting between them. Germline CDR1 and CDR2: SNHLY and FYNNEI. This CDR3 has 12 amino acids.

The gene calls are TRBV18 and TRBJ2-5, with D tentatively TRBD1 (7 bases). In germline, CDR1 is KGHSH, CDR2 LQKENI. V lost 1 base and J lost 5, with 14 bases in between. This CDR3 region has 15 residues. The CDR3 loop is CASSPQRDSGETQYF. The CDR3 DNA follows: TGTGCCAGCTCACCACAACGGGACAGCGGGGAGACCCAGTACTTC.

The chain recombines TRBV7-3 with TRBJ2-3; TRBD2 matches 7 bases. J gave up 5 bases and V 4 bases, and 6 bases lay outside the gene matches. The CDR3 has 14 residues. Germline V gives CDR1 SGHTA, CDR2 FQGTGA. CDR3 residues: CASSSLASGDTQYF. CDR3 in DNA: TGTGCCAGCAGCTCCCTGGCTAGCGGAGATACGCAGTATTTT.

CDR3 sequence (DNA): TGTGCCAGCAGCGTAGCAGCTACTAATCAGCCCCAGCATTTT. Its protein is CASSVAATNQPQHF. This sequence joins TRBV9 and TRBJ1-5; D unresolved. The CDR3 consists of 14 residues. In germline, CDR1 is SGDLS, CDR2 YYNGEE. Trimming removed 0 bases at V and 4 bases at J, with 8 bases between.

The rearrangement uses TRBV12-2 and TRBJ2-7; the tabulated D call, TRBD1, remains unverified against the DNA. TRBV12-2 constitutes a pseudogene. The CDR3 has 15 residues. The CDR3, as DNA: TGTGCAAGTCGCTATGGTGTTTCGAGACAGTACGAGCAGTACTTC. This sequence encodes CASRYGVSRQYEQYF.

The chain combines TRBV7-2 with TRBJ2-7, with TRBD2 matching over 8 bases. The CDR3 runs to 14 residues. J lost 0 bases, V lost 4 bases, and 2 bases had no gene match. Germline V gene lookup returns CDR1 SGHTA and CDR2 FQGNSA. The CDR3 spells CASSYLAGSYEQYF. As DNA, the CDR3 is TGTGCCAGCAGCTACCTAGCGGGCTCCTACGAGCAGTACTTC.

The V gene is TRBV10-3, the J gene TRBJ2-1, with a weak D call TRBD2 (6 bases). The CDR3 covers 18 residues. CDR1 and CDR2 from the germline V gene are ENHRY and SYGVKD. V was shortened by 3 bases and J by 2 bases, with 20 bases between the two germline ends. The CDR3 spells CAISEDDGDSGPYNEQFF. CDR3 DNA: TGTGCCATCAGTGAAGACGATGGAGATAGCGGCCCCTACAATGAGCAGTTCTTC.

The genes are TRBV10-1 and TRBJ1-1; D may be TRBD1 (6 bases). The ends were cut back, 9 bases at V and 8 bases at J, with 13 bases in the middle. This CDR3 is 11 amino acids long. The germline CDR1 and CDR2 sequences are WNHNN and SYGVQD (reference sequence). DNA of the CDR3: TGCGCCAGGCAGGGGATGGGGGAAGCTTTCTTT. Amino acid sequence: CARQGMGEAFF.

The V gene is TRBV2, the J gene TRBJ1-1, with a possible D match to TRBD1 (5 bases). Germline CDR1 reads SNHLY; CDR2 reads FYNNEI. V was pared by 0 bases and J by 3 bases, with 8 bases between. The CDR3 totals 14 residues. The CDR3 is CASSEARDYTEAFF. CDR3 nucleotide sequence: TGTGCCAGCAGTGAAGCAAGGGACTACACTGAAGCTTTCTTT.